A single sample is the source of the 18 T cell receptor beta chains below, sequenced in a study of T-cell memory formation after mild COVID-19. TCRdb redid the calling of the 5' RACE reads with MiXCR, one entry per CDR3 protein. The profile covers some 300,000 distinct CDR3 sequences, with 20% to 25% appearing a single time and 21% taken by the ten largest. The sequencing sample was made of PBMCs or a T cell subset sorted from them (not recorded which). Source of these receptors: a man between 18 and 29 years old who had mild COVID-19 (a few samples of this study predate the infection). Cell type and time point are not known.

This clonotype was observed a handful of times. The chain has TRBV19 and TRBJ2-6; D is possibly TRBD1 (6 bases). V was shortened by 6 bases and J by 4 bases, with 13 bases between the two germline ends. This CDR3 has 15 amino acids. Germline V gene sequence: CDR1 LNHDA, CDR2 SQIVND (reference sequence). The CDR3 bases are TGTGCCAGTAGGTTGGACAGTTCAGGGGCCAACGTCCTGACTTTC. Translation: CASRLDSSGANVLTF. The entire variable domain, with the rest obtained from reference TRBV19 and TRBJ2-6, is as follows: DGGITQSPKYLFRKEGQNVTLSCEQNLNHDAMYWYRQDPGQGLRLIYYSQIVNDFQKGDIAEGYSVSREKKESFPLTVTSAQKNPTAFYLCASRLDSSGANVLTFGAGSRLTVL.

The rearrangement links TRBV5-1 to TRBJ2-3, with D possibly matching TRBD1 (5 bases). Germline CDR1 and CDR2: SGHRS and YFSETQ. V lost 3 bases, J lost 0 bases, and 14 bases lay in between. There are 16 residues in the CDR3. In DNA form, the CDR3 reads TGCGCCAGCAGCTCCCTCGTGGGGCAAAGCACAGATACGCAGTATTTT. Its protein is CASSSLVGQSTDTQYF.

This clonotype came up a few times. The V call is TRBV2, the J call TRBJ1-5; 7 bases map to TRBD1. V dropped 10 bases and J dropped 7; count of bases not matched to a gene: 10. The CDR3 sequence is 13 residues long. Germline CDR1 and CDR2: SNHLY and FYNNEI. As DNA, the CDR3 is TGTGCCACCCAGGACAGGCCGACCCAGCCCCAGCATTTT. This gives the protein CATQDRPTQPQHF.

This clonotype was recorded a few times. J is TRBJ2-5 and V is TRBV7-9; D perhaps matches TRBD2 (5 bases). V shed 10 bases and J shed 3 bases, with 18 bases lying between them. The CDR3 loop spans 14 amino acids. The germline V gene encodes CDR1 SEHNR and CDR2 FQNEAQ (reference sequence). In DNA, the CDR3 is TGTGCCACCTCGAACGGACTCGGGGAAGAGACCCAGTACTTC. Amino acids: CATSNGLGEETQYF. Variable domain in full (rest from reference TRBV7-9 and TRBJ2-5): DTGVSQNPRHKITKRGQNVTFRCDPISEHNRLYWYRQTLGQGPEFLTYFQNEAQLEKSRLLSDRFSAERPKGSFSTLEIQRTEQGDSAMYLCATSNGLGEETQYFGPGTRLLVL.

This clonotype was counted between two and nine times. The rearrangement joins TRBV3-1 to TRBJ1-1; maybe TRBD1 (5 bases). Germline values: CDR1 LGHDT, CDR2 YNNKEL (reference sequence). This CDR3 is 14 amino acids long. Trimming removed 3 bases at V and 0 bases at J, with 8 bases between. The CDR3 DNA is TGTGCCAGCAGCCAGCGGGACGTGAACACTGAAGCTTTCTTT. It specifies CASSQRDVNTEAFF.

This clonotype has a count of ten or more. The gene calls are TRBV5-1 and TRBJ2-5; D not resolved. From germline, CDR1 is SGHRS and CDR2 YFSETQ. Trimming shortened V by 4 bases and J by 0 bases, and 4 bases separated the two germline ends. The length of the CDR3 is 12 residues. CDR3 protein: CASSGDQETQYF. The CDR3 DNA reads as TGCGCCAGCAGCGGGGACCAAGAGACCCAGTACTTC.

This clonotype was picked up a small number of times. The chain couples TRBV5-1 to TRBJ2-1; TRBD1 might be the D (5 bases). The CDR3 covers 15 residues. From germline, CDR1 is SGHRS and CDR2 YFSETQ. Trimming removed 5 bases at V and 0 bases at J, with 12 bases between. CDR3 residues: CASSWGISSYNEQFF. CDR3 bases: TGCGCCAGCAGTTGGGGCATAAGCTCCTACAATGAGCAGTTCTTC.

This chain uses TRBV6-1 with TRBJ2-2; D may be TRBD1 (5 bases). From germline, CDR1 is MNHNS and CDR2 SASEGT. CDR3 length equals 15 residues. V shed 6 bases and J shed 9 bases, with 20 bases lying between them. CDR3 amino acids: CASSGFRVSGRELFF. CDR3 nucleotide sequence: TGTGCCAGCAGCGGATTCAGGGTATCTGGCCGGGAGCTGTTTTTT.

This clonotype occurred a few times. The chain uses TRBV6-5 and TRBJ1-2; D possibly corresponds to TRBD1 (5 bases). Per germline, CDR1 MNHEY and CDR2 SVGAGI. Trimming took off 3 bases at V and 4 bases at J, with 9 bases between the two ends. CDR3 length: 13 amino acids. The CDR3, as DNA: TGTGCCAGCAGTTATCGCCAGGGCTATGGCTACACCTTC. Its protein product is CASSYRQGYGYTF.

The chain employs TRBV10-3 and TRBJ1-2; D is undetermined. The germline CDR1 and CDR2 sequences are ENHRY and SYGVKD. CDR3 length: 14 residues. Trimming removed 2 bases from V and 6 bases from J, with 13 bases in between. The CDR3 DNA sequence: TGTGCCATCAGTGAGCGCCCGGACTTGAATGGCTACACCTTC. Protein: CAISERPDLNGYTF.

This clonotype was recorded a few times. The chain is built from TRBV12-3 or TRBV12-4 and TRBJ1-1; no reliable D call. V was pared by 1 base and J by 11 bases, with 11 bases between. The CDR3 totals 12 residues. CDR3 sequence: CASSLVRSWAFF. In DNA form, the CDR3 reads TGTGCCAGCAGTTTAGTTCGGTCGTGGGCTTTCTTT.

This clonotype was found a few times. The chain links TRBV6-5 to TRBJ2-5; either TRBD1 or TRBD2 may fit D (5 bases each). V gave up 1 base and J gave up 2 bases, with 11 bases separating them. Germline lookup yields CDR1 MNHEY and CDR2 SVGAGI. The CDR3 loop spans 15 amino acids. The CDR3 protein is CASSYYRGSQETQYF. CDR3 coding DNA: TGTGCCAGCAGTTACTACCGGGGCTCACAAGAGACCCAGTACTTC.

The chain is built from TRBV7-2 and TRBJ2-3, with D perhaps matching TRBD2 (6 bases). The CDR3 runs 15 residues. Germline V CDR1 and CDR2: SGHTA, FQGNSA. With 6 bases removed from V and 2 bases from J, the gap between germline ends came to 15 bases. The CDR3 loop reads CASRNGDFPTDTQYF. DNA of the CDR3: TGTGCCAGCAGAAACGGGGACTTTCCCACAGATACGCAGTATTTT. Based on the CDR3 plus reference TRBV7-2 and TRBJ2-3, the full variable domain is GAGVSQSPSNKVTEKGKDVELRCDPISGHTALYWYRQSLGQGLEFLIYFQGNSAPDKSGLPSDRFSAERTGGSVSTLTIQRTQQEDSAVYLCASRNGDFPTDTQYFGPGTRLTVL.

The chain is built from TRBV9 and TRBJ2-1; D unclear. CDR3 length equals 14 residues. Germline V gene data show CDR1 as SGDLS and CDR2 as YYNGEE. Deletions cut 0 bases from V and 6 bases from J, with 10 bases between. CDR3 residues: CASSVGGRGNEQFF. CDR3 DNA: TGTGCCAGCAGCGTAGGTGGACGAGGCAATGAGCAGTTCTTC.

This clonotype has more than one count but fewer than ten. The chain couples TRBV11-2 to TRBJ1-5; 7 bases are shared with TRBD1. After removal of 5 bases from V and 7 bases from J, the junction contained 11 bases not matched to a gene. Looked up from germline, CDR1 is SGHAT and CDR2 is FQNNGV. This CDR3 contains 15 residues. The CDR3 region is CASSKGQALGQPQHF. Here the CDR3 DNA reads TGTGCCAGCAGCAAAGGACAGGCTCTAGGGCAGCCCCAGCATTTT.

Only a few counts were recorded for this clonotype. The chain combines TRBV10-1 with TRBJ2-1; 9 bases align to TRBD2. CDR3 size: 17 residues. V was clipped by 6 bases and J by 4 bases; unmatched bases: 13. CDR1 and CDR2 (germline): WNHNN, SYGVQD (reference sequence). CDR3 coding DNA: TGCGCCAGCAGCCGCACCCCGAGCGGGGGGCTTTACAATGAGCAGTTCTTC. Its translation: CASSRTPSGGLYNEQFF.

The chain carries TRBV4-3 and TRBJ2-7; D unclear. V was shortened by 1 base and J by 2 bases, with 12 bases between the two germline ends. CDR1 and CDR2 (germline): LGHNA, YSLEER. The CDR3 loop spans 15 amino acids. CDR3 coding DNA: TGCGCCAGCAGCCAAGGGGTCAGTGGGGCCTACGAGCAGTACGTC. Translating it yields CASSQGVSGAYEQYV.

This clonotype was recorded many times. The chain has TRBV27 and TRBJ2-3, with D uncertain. This CDR3 is built from 13 residues. Germline values: CDR1 MNHEY, CDR2 SMNVEV (reference sequence). With 1 base removed from V and 1 base from J, the gap between germline ends came to 3 bases. The CDR3, as DNA: TGTGCCAGCAGTTTATTGGGCACAGATACGCAGTATTTT. Translated, it gives CASSLLGTDTQYF.